Reported below is one TCR beta chain. These data come from a study of OX40 agonist ivuxolimab in advanced cancers. Libraries were prepared by immunoSEQ multiplex PCR; TCRdb keeps only in-frame clonotypes and omits some of them. This table holds about 78,000 clones, about 90% found once. Anyone with autoimmune disease history or systemic immunosuppression was excluded. Sequenced material: CD4+ or CD8+ T cells sorted from blood, taken in a trial of the OX40 agonist ivuxolimab. The clonotype was recovered from an adult with an advanced solid tumor such as melanoma, head and neck, liver or kidney cancer.

The CDR3 nucleotides are TGTGCCAGCTCACCCCGGGCAACTAATGAAAAACTGTTTTTT. It translates to CASSPRATNEKLFF. The chain links TRBV18 to TRBJ1-4; D unclear. The CDR3 is 14 amino acids. Germline CDR1 reads KGHSH; CDR2 reads LQKENI. V lost 3 bases, J lost 0 bases, and 5 bases lay in between.